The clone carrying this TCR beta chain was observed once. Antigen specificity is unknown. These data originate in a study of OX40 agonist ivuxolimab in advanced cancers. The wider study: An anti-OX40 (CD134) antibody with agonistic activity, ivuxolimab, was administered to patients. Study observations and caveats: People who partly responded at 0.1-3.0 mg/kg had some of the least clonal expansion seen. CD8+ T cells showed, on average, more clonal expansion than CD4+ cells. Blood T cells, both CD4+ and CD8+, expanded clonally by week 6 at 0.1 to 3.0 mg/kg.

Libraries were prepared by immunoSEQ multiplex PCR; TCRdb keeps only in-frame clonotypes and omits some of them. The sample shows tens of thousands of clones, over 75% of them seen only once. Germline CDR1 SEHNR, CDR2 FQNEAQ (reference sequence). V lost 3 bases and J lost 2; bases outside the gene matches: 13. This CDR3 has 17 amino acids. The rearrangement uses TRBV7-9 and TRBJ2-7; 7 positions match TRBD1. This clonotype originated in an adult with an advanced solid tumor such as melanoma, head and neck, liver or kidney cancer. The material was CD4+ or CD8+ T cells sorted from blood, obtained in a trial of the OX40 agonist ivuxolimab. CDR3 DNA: TGTGCCAGCAGCTTCCCCTCACAGGGGAAGAGGCCCTACGAGCAGTACTTC. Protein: CASSFPSQGKRPYEQYF.